Listed here are 6 T cell receptor beta chains from one sample, sequenced in a study of vaccination and CD4 T cells after COVID-19 (dated by TCRdb to between 2021 and 2024). Interpreted using the paper, the treatment or condition label stands for: roughly 10-day PBMC culture with coronavirus spike peptide pools or control peptides (ViraFEST assay). Library preparation used PCR. The sequencing machine was an Illumina iSeq 100. DNA from cultured CD4+ T cells underwent TCR sequencing with the Oncomine TCR Beta short-read assay at the Johns Hopkins FTIC core. TCRdb handled the public reads itself, with Q25 trimming in fastp and clone calling in MiXCR, and kept productive beta chains. Merged by CDR3 protein, the rows form single entries marked with the most common genes and DNA. For this sample there are roughly 20,000 distinct CDR3 sequences; about 39% appear just once. The biggest ten clones account for roughly 6.3% of the sample.

Their antigens remain unidentified. Source: CD4+ T cells from blood, cultured in vitro, taken before SARS-CoV-2 vaccination. These receptors all stem from a human donor who had recovered from COVID-19.

This clonotype turned up a few times. The genes are TRBV11-1 and TRBJ1-1; D uncertain. CDR1 is SGHAT, CDR2 FQDESV, per germline (reference sequence). Trimming removed 8 bases from V and 1 base from J, with 14 bases in between. CDR3 length equals 14 residues. CDR3 DNA: TGTGCCAGCGTTCAGACCCGGCAGAACACTGAAGCTTTCTTT. This encodes CASVQTRQNTEAFF. Supplemented by reference TRBV11-1 and TRBJ1-1, the full variable domain reads EAEVAQSPRYKITEKSQAVAFWCDPISGHATLYWYRQILGQGPELLVQFQDESVVDDSQLPKDRFSAERLKGVDSTLKIQPAELGDSAMYLCASVQTRQNTEAFFGQGTRLTVV.

This chain connects TRBV19 to TRBJ1-3, with 8 bases that match TRBD1. After removal of 5 bases from V and 8 bases from J, the junction contained 8 bases not matched to a gene. CDR1 is LNHDA and CDR2 is SQIVND in the germline V gene (reference sequence). The CDR3 runs to 14 residues. The CDR3 protein is CASSSSGGADTIYF. CDR3 DNA: TGTGCCAGTAGTTCGTCAGGGGGCGCGGACACCATATATTTT.

This clonotype turned up a few times. The chain joins TRBV15 to TRBJ1-5; D may be TRBD1 (5 bases). Trimming took off 4 bases at V and 2 bases at J, with 12 bases between the two ends. There are 15 residues in the CDR3. Looked up from germline, CDR1 is LNHNV and CDR2 is YYDKDF (reference sequence). The chain's CDR3 is CATSNGAGGNQPQHF. As DNA, the CDR3 is TGTGCCACCAGCAATGGAGCGGGGGGCAATCAGCCCCAGCATTTT. Complete variable domain (other parts from reference TRBV15 and TRBJ1-5): DAMVIQNPRYQVTQFGKPVTLSCSQTLNHNVMYWYQQKSSQAPKLLFHYYDKDFNNEADTPDNFQSRRPNTSFCFLDIRSPGLGDTAMYLCATSNGAGGNQPQHFGDGTRLSIL.

V gene TRBV7-2 combines with J gene TRBJ2-3; tentative D call: TRBD2 (5 bases). Trimming removed 5 bases from V and 0 bases from J, with 18 bases in between. The germline V gene encodes CDR1 SGHTA and CDR2 FQGNSA. The CDR3 has 17 amino acids. As DNA, the CDR3 is TGTGCCAGCAGCCGAAGATCCCGGGGAGTCAGCACAGATACGCAGTATTTT. Its protein is CASSRRSRGVSTDTQYF.

Only a few counts were recorded for this clonotype. CDR3 in DNA: TGTGCCACCAGTGATAGTAGGACAGGGGGCTGGAAGACCCAGTACTTC. Its protein product is CATSDSRTGGWKTQYF. The J gene is TRBJ2-5, the V gene TRBV24-1, with 11 bases that match TRBD1. The V gene's germline CDR1 is KGHDR and CDR2 SFDVKD. After removal of 3 bases from V and 6 bases from J, the junction contained 8 bases not matched to a gene. This CDR3 comprises 16 residues.

This chain connects TRBV12-3 or TRBV12-4 to TRBJ1-6; D might be TRBD1 (5 bases). V lost 3 bases and J lost 10, with 16 bases in between. The CDR3 length is 15 residues. DNA for the CDR3: TGTGCCAGCAGTTTCAGGGATGCAGGGCGCTCACCCCTCCACTTT. It yields the protein CASSFRDAGRSPLHF.